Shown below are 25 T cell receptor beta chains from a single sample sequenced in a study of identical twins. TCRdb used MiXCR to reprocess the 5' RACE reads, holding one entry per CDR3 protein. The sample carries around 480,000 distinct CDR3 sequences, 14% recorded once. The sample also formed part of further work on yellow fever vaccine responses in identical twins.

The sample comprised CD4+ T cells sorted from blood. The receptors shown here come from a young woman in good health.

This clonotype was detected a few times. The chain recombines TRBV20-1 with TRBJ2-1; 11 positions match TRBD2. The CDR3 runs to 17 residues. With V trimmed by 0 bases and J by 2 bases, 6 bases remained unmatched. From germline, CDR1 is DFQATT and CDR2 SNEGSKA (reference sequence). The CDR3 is CSARDFQTSGTYNEQFF. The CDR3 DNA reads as TGCAGTGCTAGAGATTTCCAGACTAGCGGGACCTACAATGAGCAGTTCTTC.

CDR3 nucleotides: TGCAGTTACCAGGGGACTAGCGGGTACAATGAGCAGTTCTTC. It encodes CSYQGTSGYNEQFF. The chain has TRBV20-1 and TRBJ2-1, with 12 bases identical to TRBD2. Per germline, CDR1 DFQATT and CDR2 SNEGSKA (reference sequence). The CDR3 covers 14 residues. V lost 8 bases, J lost 4 bases, and 6 bases stayed unmatched.

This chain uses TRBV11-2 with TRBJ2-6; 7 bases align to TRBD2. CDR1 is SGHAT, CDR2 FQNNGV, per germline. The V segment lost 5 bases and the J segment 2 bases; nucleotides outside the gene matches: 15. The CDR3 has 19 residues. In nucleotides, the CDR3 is TGTGCCAGCAGCGCACTAGCGCTGGTGACCGTTGCTGGGGCCAACGTCCTGACTTTC. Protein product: CASSALALVTVAGANVLTF.

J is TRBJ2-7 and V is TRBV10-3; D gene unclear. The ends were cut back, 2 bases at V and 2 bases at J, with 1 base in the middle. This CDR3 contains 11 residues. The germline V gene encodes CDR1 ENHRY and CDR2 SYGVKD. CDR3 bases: TGTGCCATCAGTGAGGCCTACGAGCAGTACTTC. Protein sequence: CAISEAYEQYF.

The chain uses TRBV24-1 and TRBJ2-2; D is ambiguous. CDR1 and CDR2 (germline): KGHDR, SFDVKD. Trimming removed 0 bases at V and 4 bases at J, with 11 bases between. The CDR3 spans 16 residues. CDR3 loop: CATSDLNTPLTGELFF. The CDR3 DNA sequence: TGTGCCACCAGTGATTTGAACACGCCGCTCACCGGGGAGCTGTTTTTT.

This chain's CDR3 is CASSLDFWGMGEQYF. CDR3 nucleotide sequence: TGCGCCAGCAGCTTGGATTTTTGGGGAATGGGAGAGCAGTACTTC. The chain has TRBV5-1 and TRBJ2-7; unclear D gene. The CDR3 has 15 residues. V lost 0 bases and J 7 bases, leaving 17 bases between the germline ends. Germline CDR1 and CDR2: SGHRS and YFSETQ.

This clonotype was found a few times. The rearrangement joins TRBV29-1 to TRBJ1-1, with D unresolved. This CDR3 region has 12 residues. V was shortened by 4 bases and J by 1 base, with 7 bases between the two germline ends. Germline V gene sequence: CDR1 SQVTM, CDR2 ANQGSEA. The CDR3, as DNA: TGCAGCGTTGTCGGGGAGAACACTGAAGCTTTCTTT. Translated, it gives CSVVGENTEAFF.

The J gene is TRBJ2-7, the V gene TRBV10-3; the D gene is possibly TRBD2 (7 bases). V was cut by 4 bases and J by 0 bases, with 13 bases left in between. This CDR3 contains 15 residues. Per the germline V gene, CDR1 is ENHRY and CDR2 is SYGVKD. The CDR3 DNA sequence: TGTGCCATCAGTGCGGGGGGCTCTAGCTCCTACGAGCAGTACTTC. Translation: CAISAGGSSSYEQYF.

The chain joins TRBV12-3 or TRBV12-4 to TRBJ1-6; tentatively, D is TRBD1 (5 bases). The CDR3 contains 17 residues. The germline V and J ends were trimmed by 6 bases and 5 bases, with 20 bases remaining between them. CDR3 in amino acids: CASRASPGLDNNSPLHF. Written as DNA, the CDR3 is TGTGCCAGCAGAGCCTCCCCCGGGTTGGACAATAATTCACCCCTCCACTTT.

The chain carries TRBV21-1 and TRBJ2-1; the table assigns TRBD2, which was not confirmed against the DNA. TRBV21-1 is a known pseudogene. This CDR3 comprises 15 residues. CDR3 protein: CASSRLAGDYNEQFF. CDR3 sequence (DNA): TGTGCCAGCAGCAGACTAGCGGGGGATTACAATGAGCAGTTCTTC.

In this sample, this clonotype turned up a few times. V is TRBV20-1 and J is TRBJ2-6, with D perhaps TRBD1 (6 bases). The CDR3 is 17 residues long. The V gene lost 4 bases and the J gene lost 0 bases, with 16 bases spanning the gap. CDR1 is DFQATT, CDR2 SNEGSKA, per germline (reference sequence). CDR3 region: CSATNRASISGANVLTF. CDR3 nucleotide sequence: TGCAGTGCTACCAACAGGGCCTCAATCTCTGGGGCCAACGTCCTGACTTTC.

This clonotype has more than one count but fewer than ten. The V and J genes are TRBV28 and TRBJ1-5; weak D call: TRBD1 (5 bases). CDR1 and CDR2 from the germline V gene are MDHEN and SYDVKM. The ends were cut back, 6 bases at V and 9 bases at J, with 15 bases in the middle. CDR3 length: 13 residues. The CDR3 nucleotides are TGTGCCAGCAGAGGTGCCGGGGCGCGGCCCCAGCATTTT. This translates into CASRGAGARPQHF.

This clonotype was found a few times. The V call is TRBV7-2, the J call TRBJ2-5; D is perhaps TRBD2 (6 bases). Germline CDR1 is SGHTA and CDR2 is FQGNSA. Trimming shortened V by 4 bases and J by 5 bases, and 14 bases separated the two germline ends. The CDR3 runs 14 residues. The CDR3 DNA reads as TGTGCCAGCAGCTCGAGGGATCGGGGGGAGACCCAGTACTTC. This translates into CASSSRDRGETQYF.

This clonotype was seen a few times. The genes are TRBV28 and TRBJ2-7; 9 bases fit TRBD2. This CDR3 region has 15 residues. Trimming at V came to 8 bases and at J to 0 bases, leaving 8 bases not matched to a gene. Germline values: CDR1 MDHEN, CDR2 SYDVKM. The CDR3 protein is CASGPSGGFSYEQYF. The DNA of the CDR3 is TGTGCCAGCGGGCCAAGCGGGGGGTTCTCCTACGAGCAGTACTTC. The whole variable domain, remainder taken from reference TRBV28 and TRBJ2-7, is DVKVTQSSRYLVKRTGEKVFLECVQDMDHENMFWYRQDPGLGLRLIYFSYDVKMKEKGDIPEGYSVSREKKERFSLILESASTNQTSMYLCASGPSGGFSYEQYFGPGTRLTVT.

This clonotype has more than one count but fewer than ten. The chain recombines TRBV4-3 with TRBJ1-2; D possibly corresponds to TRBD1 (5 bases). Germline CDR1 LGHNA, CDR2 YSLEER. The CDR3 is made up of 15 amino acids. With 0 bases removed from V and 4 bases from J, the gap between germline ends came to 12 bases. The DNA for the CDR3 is TGCGCCAGCAGCCAAGACGTAACCAGGGCCTATGGCTACACCTTC. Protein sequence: CASSQDVTRAYGYTF.

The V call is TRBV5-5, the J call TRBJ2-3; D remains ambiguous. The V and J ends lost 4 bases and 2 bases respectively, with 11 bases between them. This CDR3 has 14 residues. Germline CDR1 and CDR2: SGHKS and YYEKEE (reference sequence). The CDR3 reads CASSLDAFTDTQYF. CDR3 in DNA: TGTGCCAGCAGCCTCGACGCATTCACAGATACGCAGTATTTT.

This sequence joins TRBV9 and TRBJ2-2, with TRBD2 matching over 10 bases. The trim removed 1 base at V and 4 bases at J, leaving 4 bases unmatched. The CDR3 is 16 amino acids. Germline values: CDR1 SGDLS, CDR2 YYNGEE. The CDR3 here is CASSVKASGGTGELFF. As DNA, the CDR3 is TGTGCCAGCAGCGTAAAAGCTAGCGGGGGCACCGGGGAGCTGTTTTTT. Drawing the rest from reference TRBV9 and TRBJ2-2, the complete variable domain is DSGVTQTPKHLITATGQRVTLRCSPRSGDLSVYWYQQSLDQGLQFLIQYYNGEERAKGNILERFSAQQFPDLHSELNLSSLELGDSALYFCASSVKASGGTGELFFGEGSRLTVL.

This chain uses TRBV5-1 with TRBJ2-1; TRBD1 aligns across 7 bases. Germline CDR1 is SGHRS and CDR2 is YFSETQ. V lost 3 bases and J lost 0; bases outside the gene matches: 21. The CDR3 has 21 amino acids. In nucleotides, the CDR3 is TGCGCCAGCAGCTCGATTGGGACAGCTTCGTCCCAAAGTCCCTCCTACAATGAGCAGTTCTTC. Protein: CASSSIGTASSQSPSYNEQFF. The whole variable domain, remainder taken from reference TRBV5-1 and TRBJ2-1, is KAGVTQTPRYLIKTRGQQVTLSCSPISGHRSVSWYQQTPGQGLQFLFEYFSETQRNKGNFPGRFSGRQFSNSRSEMNVSTLELGDSALYLCASSSIGTASSQSPSYNEQFFGPGTRLTVL.

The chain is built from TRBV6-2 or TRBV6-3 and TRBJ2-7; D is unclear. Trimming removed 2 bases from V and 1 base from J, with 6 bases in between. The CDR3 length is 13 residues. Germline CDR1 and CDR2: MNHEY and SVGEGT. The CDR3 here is CASSYDISYEQYF. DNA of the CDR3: TGTGCCAGCAGTTACGACATTTCCTACGAGCAGTACTTC.

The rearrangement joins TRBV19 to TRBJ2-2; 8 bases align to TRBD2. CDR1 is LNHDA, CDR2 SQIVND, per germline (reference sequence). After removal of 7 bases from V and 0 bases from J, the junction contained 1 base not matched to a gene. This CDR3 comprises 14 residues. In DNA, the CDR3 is TGTGCCAGTATGACTAGCGCGAACACCGGGGAGCTGTTTTTT. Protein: CASMTSANTGELFF.

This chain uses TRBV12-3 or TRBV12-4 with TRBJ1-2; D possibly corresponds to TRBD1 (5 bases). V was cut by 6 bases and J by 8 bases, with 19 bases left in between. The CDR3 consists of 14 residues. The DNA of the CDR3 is TGTGCCAGCAGCCCCGTGGGGGGATGGAGGGGCTACACCTTC. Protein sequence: CASSPVGGWRGYTF.

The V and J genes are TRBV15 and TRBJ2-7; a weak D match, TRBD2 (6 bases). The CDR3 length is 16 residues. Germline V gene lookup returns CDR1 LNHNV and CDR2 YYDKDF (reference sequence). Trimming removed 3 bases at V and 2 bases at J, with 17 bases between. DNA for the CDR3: TGTGCCACCAGCAGTGGTGGGACTTCCCCCGCCTACGAGCAGTACTTC. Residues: CATSSGGTSPAYEQYF.

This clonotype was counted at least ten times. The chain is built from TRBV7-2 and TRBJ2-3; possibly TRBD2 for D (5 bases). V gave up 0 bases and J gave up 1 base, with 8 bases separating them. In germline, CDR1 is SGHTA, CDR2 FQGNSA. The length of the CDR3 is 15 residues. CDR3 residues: CASSLASGGTDTQYF. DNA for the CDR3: TGTGCCAGCAGCTTAGCCTCCGGGGGCACAGATACGCAGTATTTT. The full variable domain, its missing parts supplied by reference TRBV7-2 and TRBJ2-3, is GAGVSQSPSNKVTEKGKDVELRCDPISGHTALYWYRQSLGQGLEFLIYFQGNSAPDKSGLPSDRFSAERTGGSVSTLTIQRTQQEDSAVYLCASSLASGGTDTQYFGPGTRLTVL.

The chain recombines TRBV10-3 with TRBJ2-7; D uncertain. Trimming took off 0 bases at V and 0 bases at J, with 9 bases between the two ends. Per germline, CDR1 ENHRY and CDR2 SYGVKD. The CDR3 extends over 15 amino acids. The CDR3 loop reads CAISESFQSSYEQYF. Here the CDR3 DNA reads TGTGCCATCAGTGAGTCGTTTCAGAGCTCCTACGAGCAGTACTTC.

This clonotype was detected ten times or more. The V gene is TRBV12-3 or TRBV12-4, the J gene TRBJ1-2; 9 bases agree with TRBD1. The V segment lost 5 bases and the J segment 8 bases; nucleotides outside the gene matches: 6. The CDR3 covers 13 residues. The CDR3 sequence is CASSVTGGGGYTF. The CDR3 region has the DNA TGTGCCAGCAGTGTGACAGGGGGAGGCGGCTACACCTTC.